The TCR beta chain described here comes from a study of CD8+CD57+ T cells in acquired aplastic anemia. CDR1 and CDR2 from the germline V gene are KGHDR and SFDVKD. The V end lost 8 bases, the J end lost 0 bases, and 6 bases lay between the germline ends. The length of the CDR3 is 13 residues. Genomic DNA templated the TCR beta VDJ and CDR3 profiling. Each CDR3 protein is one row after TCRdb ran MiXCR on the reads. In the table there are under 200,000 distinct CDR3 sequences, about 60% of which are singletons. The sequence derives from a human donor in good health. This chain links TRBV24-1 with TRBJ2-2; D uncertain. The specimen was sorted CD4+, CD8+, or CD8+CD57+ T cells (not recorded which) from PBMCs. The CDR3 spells CATKGSNTGELFF. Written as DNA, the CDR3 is TGTGCCACCAAGGGATCGAACACCGGGGAGCTGTTTTTT.